This entry features one T cell receptor (beta chain) sequence. Its antigen is unknown. The CDR3 length is 17 residues. Trimming shortened V by 0 bases and J by 3 bases, and 16 bases separated the two germline ends. CDR1 and CDR2 from the germline V gene are SGHRS and YFSETQ. TCRdb's copy holds only in-frame clones and misses some; the assay was immunoSEQ multiplex PCR. The table includes 140,000 to 150,000 clones, about nine tenths detected once. The data originate from a study of T cell responses to AZD1222 COVID-19 vaccine. Whole-study results and caveats: Seropositivity was recorded at baseline in only 5 or 6 AZD1222 recipients. A rise in Spike-specific TCR breadth and depth followed two AZD1222 doses. Among vaccine-associated CD4 TCRs, coverage spanned spike, with dominance at 160-218 and 743-854.

The sample consisted of peripheral blood, taken on day 0 of AZD1222 vaccination. The rearrangement joins TRBV5-1 to TRBJ1-3; D unresolved. This TCR was recovered from an adult in good health. CDR3: CASSLETERADGNTIYF. DNA for the CDR3: TGCGCCAGCAGCTTGGAGACGGAGAGGGCTGATGGAAACACCATATATTTT. The full variable domain, rest sourced from reference TRBV5-1 and TRBJ1-3, is KAGVTQTPRYLIKTRGQQVTLSCSPISGHRSVSWYQQTPGQGLQFLFEYFSETQRNKGNFPGRFSGRQFSNSRSEMNVSTLELGDSALYLCASSLETERADGNTIYFGEGSWLTVV.